These 6 T cell receptor beta chains were all obtained from the same sample, sequenced in a study of low-dose radiotherapy and immunotherapy resistance in tumors. With TRAV- and TRBV-specific primers, first-strand cDNA was made, covering the alpha and beta chains. TCR amplification involved about 19 PCR cycles with a constant-region primer and V-primer adapter. MiXCR was run by TCRdb on the reads, yielding one entry per CDR3 protein. The sample shows 100,000 or so distinct CDR3 sequences, around 21% of them seen only once. As for time point: after trial treatment. The treatment is: LDRT plus nivolumab, ipilimumab, low-dose cyclophosphamide and aspirin (RACIN trial). The sequences come from PBMCs, collected after low-dose radiotherapy plus immunotherapy. The receptors were gathered from a male donor with prostate cancer.

This clonotype was picked up many times. This chain joins TRBV20-1 and TRBJ2-1; D may be TRBD2 (5 bases). Germline lookup yields CDR1 DFQATT and CDR2 SNEGSKA (reference sequence). V gave up 0 bases and J gave up 0 bases, with 12 bases separating them. The CDR3 is 16 amino acids. The CDR3, as DNA: TGCAGTGCTAGAGATCCCGGACTGAGCTCCTACAATGAGCAGTTCTTC. Amino acid sequence: CSARDPGLSSYNEQFF.

This clonotype was counted many times. The V and J genes are TRBV11-1 and TRBJ1-1; D may be TRBD1 (6 bases). This CDR3 comprises 12 residues. Between the trimmed V and J ends, which lost 6 bases and 4 bases, there was a span of 9 bases. The germline gives CDR1 SGHAT, CDR2 FQDESV (reference sequence). The CDR3 here is CASSRQVTEAFF. The CDR3, as DNA: TGTGCCAGCAGTCGACAGGTCACTGAAGCTTTCTTT.

This clonotype was seen many times. In DNA, the CDR3 is TGTGCCAGTAGTATAGATCACCTGAGGTCCTACGAGCAGTACTTC. This encodes CASSIDHLRSYEQYF. The chain employs TRBV19 and TRBJ2-7; D is unclear. This CDR3 is 15 amino acids long. V was cut by 0 bases and J by 1 base, with 10 bases left in between. Germline-derived CDR1 and CDR2 are LNHDA and SQIVND (reference sequence).

This clonotype was counted at least ten times. The chain has TRBV29-1 and TRBJ2-5; maybe TRBD2 (5 bases). Germline loops: CDR1 SQVTM, CDR2 ANQGSEA. The CDR3 is 11 amino acids. Deletions cut 7 bases from V and 4 bases from J, with 10 bases between. The CDR3 is CSAPEGETQYF. The CDR3 DNA reads as TGCAGCGCTCCCGAGGGAGAGACCCAGTACTTC.

This clonotype showed up many times. The chain combines TRBV29-1 with TRBJ1-5; D is unresolved. Trimming pared 4 bases from V and 4 bases from J, leaving 8 bases between. There are 12 residues in the CDR3. Per germline, CDR1 SQVTM and CDR2 ANQGSEA. CDR3 in amino acids: CSVGLGNQPQHF. CDR3 nucleotide sequence: TGCAGCGTTGGCCTAGGGAATCAGCCCCAGCATTTT.

This clonotype occurred many times. The chain couples TRBV20-1 to TRBJ2-1, with D possibly being TRBD1 or TRBD2 (5 bases each). The CDR3 loop spans 13 amino acids. Looked up from germline, CDR1 is DFQATT and CDR2 is SNEGSKA (reference sequence). V was trimmed by 5 bases and J by 2 bases, leaving 10 bases between them. The CDR3 DNA reads as TGCAGTGCTGACCGGGACGCCTACAATGAGCAGTTCTTC. Translating it yields CSADRDAYNEQFF.